This T cell receptor (beta chain) is from a study of T-cell reconstitution after alpha-beta-depleted transplantation in children. Notes on the study in general: A year post-transplant, T-cell counts and diversity derived mostly from newly produced T cells. About two months after transplant, alpha-beta T cells reportedly came from several hundred expanded graft clones. From surviving recipient T cells and thymic progenitors came the high day-60 TCRbeta diversity observed in some patients.

Germline trimming cut 5 bases from V and 4 bases from J; bases unmatched to any gene: 6. This CDR3 comprises 14 residues. Germline V CDR1 and CDR2: PRHDT, FYEKMQ (reference sequence). Preparing the TCRbeta library involved the use of unique molecular identifiers. TCRdb analysed the PCR reads with MiXCR anew, one entry per CDR3 protein. Here the sample spans about 300,000 distinct CDR3 sequences, 10% being singletons. There are many counts of this clonotype. Its cognate antigen is unknown. The genes are TRBV13 and TRBJ2-7; 9 bases agree with TRBD2. This material consisted of PBMCs, taken before TCRalphabeta/CD19-depleted stem cell transplant. This receptor was taken from a boy under two years old with acute myeloid leukemia, due to receive a stem cell transplant. CDR3 sequence reads: CASSDSGGLYEQYF. The CDR3 region has the DNA TGTGCCAGCAGCGATAGCGGGGGCCTTTACGAGCAGTACTTC.